What follows are 2 T cell receptor beta chains derived from one specimen sequenced in a study of T cell responses to AZD1222 COVID-19 vaccine. The method was immunoSEQ multiplex PCR; TCRdb's version includes in-frame clones alone and lacks a portion of them. The repertoire holds roughly 120,000 clones, with roughly 84% as singletons. The specimen comprised peripheral blood, sampled on day 0 of AZD1222 vaccination. The source of these receptors is an adult in good health.

This clone was counted once. The genes are TRBV19 and TRBJ2-2; possibly TRBD2 for D (5 bases). Germline V gives CDR1 LNHDA, CDR2 SQIVND (reference sequence). The CDR3 has 12 amino acids. V lost 5 bases and J 6 bases, leaving 7 bases between the germline ends. In DNA form, the CDR3 reads TGTGCCAGTAGTCTTAGCGCCGGGGAGCTGTTTTTT. Residues: CASSLSAGELFF.

This clone was seen once. The rearrangement links TRBV2 to TRBJ2-4, with 8 bases that match TRBD2. This CDR3 region has 17 residues. V lost 8 bases, J lost 0 bases, and 12 bases stayed unmatched. CDR1 and CDR2 from the germline V gene are SNHLY and FYNNEI. The DNA of the CDR3 is TGTGCCAGCCTAAAGGAAGTAGCGGGGCTAGCCAAAAACATTCAGTACTTC. As protein: CASLKEVAGLAKNIQYF.